This T cell receptor (beta chain) was documented in a study of blood T cell repertoires in COVID-19. Study in general: Samples taken during acute and convalescent COVID-19 were collected in the United States, Italy and Spain. Nucleic acid was either cDNA or gDNA, and it came from T cells, B-cell-depleted T cells, or PBMCs.

In the original workflow: Estimates of nucleated cell counts were drawn from the amplification of reference gene primers. The data were produced by immunoSEQ multiplex PCR, yet TCRdb's version contains in-frame clones alone and is incomplete. V and J calls plus clone size are reproduced from that table; the DNA served to infer D and trimming. The sample lists 95,000 or so clones; roughly 80% were seen once. V gave up 1 base and J gave up 8 bases, with 14 bases separating them. The CDR3 length is 15 residues. Germline lookup yields CDR1 LGHDT and CDR2 YNNKEL (reference sequence). This chain connects TRBV3-1 (or the pseudogene TRBV3-2) to TRBJ1-4; maybe TRBD1 (5 bases). The source of this sequence is a human donor in a cohort sampled during active COVID-19. Material: peripheral blood. CDR3 protein: CASSQGQTGREKLFF. DNA of the CDR3: TGTGCCAGCAGCCAAGGACAGACGGGGAGGGAAAAACTGTTTTTT.